Below, 16 T cell receptor beta chains from the same sample are listed, as sequenced in a study of long-term antiretroviral therapy in people with HIV. Samples were assayed with immunoSEQ v3.0 at survey level. Using immunoSEQ multiplex PCR, the repertoire was profiled, and TCRdb retains in-frame clones only, with some absent. This sample has 35,000 or so clones; over 90% occur once, and the top ten carry roughly 3.9%. Material: unsorted PBMCs, obtained 4.1 years after starting antiretroviral therapy. The origin of the receptors is a woman aged 45 to 65 with HIV.

The chain employs TRBV19 and TRBJ1-6, with 9 bases lining up with TRBD1. The CDR3 has 14 residues. The V and J ends lost 6 bases and 10 bases, in that order; junction bases with no gene match: 7. In germline, CDR1 is LNHDA, CDR2 SQIVND (reference sequence). CDR3 DNA: TGTGCCAGTAGCAGGACAGGGGAAGAATCACCCCTCCACTTT. It is translated as CASSRTGEESPLHF. Based on the CDR3 plus reference TRBV19 and TRBJ1-6, the full variable domain is DGGITQSPKYLFRKEGQNVTLSCEQNLNHDAMYWYRQDPGQGLRLIYYSQIVNDFQKGDIAEGYSVSREKKESFPLTVTSAQKNPTAFYLCASSRTGEESPLHFGNGTRLTVT.

The chain recombines TRBV6-5 with TRBJ1-6; 7 bases agree with TRBD1. There are 14 residues in the CDR3. With 4 bases clipped from V and 9 bases from J, the junction kept 6 bases outside the gene matches. Per the germline V gene, CDR1 is MNHEY and CDR2 is SVGAGI. The CDR3: CASSSQGNRSPLHF. The DNA of the CDR3 is TGTGCCAGCAGTTCACAGGGGAATCGTTCACCCCTCCACTTT.

The DNA of the CDR3 is TGTGCCAGCAGTGAAGCGTGGTGGGAGACCCAGTACTTC. Protein product: CASSEAWWETQYF. The chain couples TRBV2 to TRBJ2-5; D not resolved. The CDR3 has 13 amino acids. From germline, CDR1 is SNHLY and CDR2 FYNNEI. The germline V and J ends were trimmed by 0 bases and 5 bases, with 7 bases remaining between them.

The chain carries TRBV30 and TRBJ2-5; D might be TRBD1 (5 bases). The CDR3 is made up of 15 amino acids. V lost 1 base and J 2 bases, leaving 14 bases between the germline ends. Per the germline V gene, CDR1 is GTSNPN and CDR2 is SVGIG (reference sequence). In DNA form, the CDR3 reads TGTGCCTGGAGTGCGGGTCAGGGCCCACAAGAGACCCAGTACTTC. Residues: CAWSAGQGPQETQYF.

The chain joins TRBV25-1 to TRBJ1-1; TRBD1 matches at 10 bases. The CDR3 spans 14 residues. With V trimmed by 8 bases and J by 4 bases, 7 bases remained unmatched. The germline V gene encodes CDR1 MGHDK and CDR2 SYGVNS. Here the CDR3 DNA reads TGTGCCAGCGTAACCGGGACAGGGGCCACTGAAGCTTTCTTT. Translated, it gives CASVTGTGATEAFF.

V and J are TRBV5-1 and TRBJ1-1; D is perhaps TRBD1 (5 bases). V lost 0 bases and J lost 1, with 7 bases in between. This CDR3 has 14 amino acids. Germline lookup yields CDR1 SGHRS and CDR2 YFSETQ. CDR3 region: CASSLAGGNTEAFF. CDR3 in DNA: TGCGCCAGCAGCTTGGCCGGGGGGAACACTGAAGCTTTCTTT.

This chain connects TRBV11-2 to TRBJ2-5; TRBD2 agrees at 7 bases. There are 15 residues in the CDR3. Germline-derived CDR1 and CDR2 are SGHAT and FQNNGV. V dropped 5 bases and J dropped 1; count of bases not matched to a gene: 7. The DNA of the CDR3 is TGTGCCAGCAGCCGGACTAGTGGGGTCCAAGAGACCCAGTACTTC. This gives the protein CASSRTSGVQETQYF. Combining the CDR3 with reference TRBV11-2 and TRBJ2-5 gives the whole variable domain EAGVAQSPRYKIIEKRQSVAFWCNPISGHATLYWYQQILGQGPKLLIQFQNNGVVDDSQLPKDRFSAERLKGVDSTLKIQPAKLEDSAVYLCASSRTSGVQETQYFGPGTRLLVL.

The V call is TRBV30, the J call TRBJ1-2; 10 nucleotides line up with TRBD1. With 0 bases clipped from V and 6 bases from J, the junction kept 7 bases outside the gene matches. This CDR3 contains 15 residues. The germline V gene has CDR1 GTSNPN and CDR2 SVGIG (reference sequence). The CDR3 here is CAWSVHTGQGNGYTF. The CDR3 DNA sequence: TGTGCCTGGAGTGTTCACACGGGACAGGGGAATGGCTACACCTTC.

This clone came up once. This chain connects TRBV19 to TRBJ2-1, with 8 bases lining up with TRBD2. V was clipped by 5 bases and J by 2 bases; unmatched bases: 11. The V gene's germline CDR1 is LNHDA and CDR2 SQIVND (reference sequence). The CDR3 is made up of 17 amino acids. The DNA for the CDR3 is TGTGCCAGTAGTCCCGGGTGGGGAGCGGGGGCCTACAATGAGCAGTTCTTC. Amino acid sequence: CASSPGWGAGAYNEQFF.

The rearrangement uses TRBV19 and TRBJ2-3; D not certain. The CDR3 spans 15 residues. V lost 1 base and J lost 5, with 13 bases in between. Germline CDR1 reads LNHDA; CDR2 reads SQIVND (reference sequence). This chain's CDR3 is CASSIVYIQKDTQYF. In DNA form, the CDR3 reads TGTGCCAGTAGTATAGTCTATATTCAGAAAGATACGCAGTATTTT.

V and J are TRBV6-5 and TRBJ1-2; D might be TRBD1 (6 bases). This CDR3 is built from 16 residues. Trimming left V 1 base short and J 4 bases short, with 16 bases between. Germline CDR1 MNHEY, CDR2 SVGAGI. Here the CDR3 DNA reads TGTGCCAGCAGTTACTACCTTGGGGGGCAGGTCTATGGCTACACCTTC. This codes for CASSYYLGGQVYGYTF.

The chain uses TRBV19 and TRBJ2-2; the match to TRBD1 covers 9 bases. The CDR3 has 16 amino acids. Trimming at V came to 4 bases and at J to 5 bases, leaving 8 bases not matched to a gene. Germline V gives CDR1 LNHDA, CDR2 SQIVND (reference sequence). The CDR3 protein is CASSRRPGQGTGELFF. The CDR3, as DNA: TGTGCCAGTAGTAGGCGGCCGGGACAGGGAACCGGGGAGCTGTTTTTT.

The chain carries TRBV9 and TRBJ2-3; D might be TRBD1 (7 bases). The germline gives CDR1 SGDLS, CDR2 YYNGEE. This CDR3 spans 16 amino acids. The V gene lost 4 bases and the J gene lost 6 bases, with 21 bases spanning the gap. DNA of the CDR3: TGTGCCAGCAGCTCACAGGGGCGGGCAGGGAGGGATACGCAGTATTTT. Protein: CASSSQGRAGRDTQYF.

The chain links TRBV18 to TRBJ1-2, with D hard to call. The V and J ends lost 3 bases and 6 bases respectively, with 5 bases between them. This CDR3 comprises 11 residues. The germline CDR1 and CDR2 sequences are KGHSH and LQKENI. The CDR3 sequence: CASSPDDGYTF. The CDR3 DNA reads as TGTGCCAGCTCACCCGACGATGGCTACACCTTC.

The chain has TRBV2 and TRBJ1-1, with D possibly being TRBD1 (5 bases). Germline values: CDR1 SNHLY, CDR2 FYNNEI. This CDR3 is built from 14 residues. Trimming removed 6 bases at V and 6 bases at J, with 17 bases between. CDR3: CASRGDSWEPEAFF. CDR3 nucleotides: TGTGCCAGCAGAGGGGACTCCTGGGAACCTGAAGCTTTCTTT.

The CDR3 sequence: CASRDLAGGRNEQYF. The CDR3 DNA follows: TGTGCCAGCAGAGACCTAGCGGGGGGGCGAAACGAGCAGTACTTC. The chain has TRBV11-1 and TRBJ2-5; 12 bases agree with TRBD2. TRBJ2-7 explains the end of the DNA better; the J call may be wrong. The CDR3 extends over 15 amino acids. Germline-derived CDR1 and CDR2 are SGHAT and FQDESV (reference sequence).